This TCR beta chain was found in a study of blood T cell repertoires in COVID-19. Per germline, CDR1 SGHKS and CDR2 YYEKEE (reference sequence). Trimming shortened V by 6 bases and J by 1 base, and 9 bases separated the two germline ends. The CDR3 is 13 residues long. Assay: immunoSEQ multiplex PCR; the TCRdb copy retains only in-frame clones and omits some. The top ten hold roughly 8.3% of the sample, which has about 91,000 clones, almost 90% seen once. Material for sequencing was peripheral blood. The rearrangement uses TRBV5-5 and TRBJ2-3; unclear D gene. This receptor was taken from a woman aged 70 to 79 with acute or convalescent COVID-19. The CDR3 loop is CASTLVGTDTQYF. The CDR3 region has the DNA TGTGCCAGCACTTTAGTGGGCACAGATACGCAGTATTTT.